Here is one T cell receptor (beta chain) with its context. Antigen specificity is unknown. Other DNA sequences in the same sample also yield this CDR3. The data were obtained in a study of radiotherapy plus CTLA-4 blockade in lung cancer. Study details: Among enrolled patients, 15% to 20% responded and 31% achieved disease control.

In germline, CDR1 is SGDLS, CDR2 YYNGEE. The junction had 9 bases not matched to a gene; V was cut back by 4 bases and J by 3 bases. This CDR3 has 15 residues. Focal radiation and CTLA-4 blockade (ipilimumab) were tested in chemo-refractory metastatic non-small-cell lung cancer patients. TCRdb keeps only in-frame clones here, not all; method: immunoSEQ multiplex PCR. The data contain about 68,000 clones, 79% of them singletons. Study-wide results and caveats: TCR clones originating in tumors grew in number in blood after radiotherapy plus ipilimumab. Reports state that early shifts in blood T cell clones, with interferon-beta, best predicted response.

This material consisted of peripheral blood, taken from a patient treated with radiotherapy plus ipilimumab. This chain uses TRBV9 with TRBJ2-7; 8 nucleotides match TRBD1. This receptor was taken from a human donor with non-small cell lung cancer who had a complete response to radiotherapy plus ipilimumab. Written as DNA, the CDR3 is TGTGCCAGCAGCAAAGGTGGACAGGGTGACTACGAGCAGTACTTC. Residues: CASSKGGQGDYEQYF.